This TCR beta chain is drawn from a study of cytomegalovirus exposure and HLA in healthy donors. Overall study: The 500 to 750 first-cohort repertoires and the approximately 110 validation repertoires shared the same platform, a later analysis reported.

Germline V gene sequence: CDR1 SGHTA, CDR2 FQGNSA. The V gene end was trimmed by 2 bases and the J gene end by 9 bases; junction bases not matched to a gene: 3. The CDR3 runs to 15 residues. The table lists this clone with a count of one. The method was immunoSEQ multiplex PCR; TCRdb's version includes in-frame clones alone and lacks a portion of them. Found here are fewer than 70,000 clones, approximately 96% of them singletons; the top ten hold roughly 0.98%. This receptor was taken from a man between 18 and 35 years old in good health and CMV-seronegative. The V and J genes are TRBV7-2 and TRBJ2-1; 14 bases are a match to TRBD2. Source material: PBMCs. The CDR3 nucleotides are TGTGCCAGCAGCTTACCGGGACTAGCGGGAGTTGAGCAGTTCTTC. This gives the protein CASSLPGLAGVEQFF.